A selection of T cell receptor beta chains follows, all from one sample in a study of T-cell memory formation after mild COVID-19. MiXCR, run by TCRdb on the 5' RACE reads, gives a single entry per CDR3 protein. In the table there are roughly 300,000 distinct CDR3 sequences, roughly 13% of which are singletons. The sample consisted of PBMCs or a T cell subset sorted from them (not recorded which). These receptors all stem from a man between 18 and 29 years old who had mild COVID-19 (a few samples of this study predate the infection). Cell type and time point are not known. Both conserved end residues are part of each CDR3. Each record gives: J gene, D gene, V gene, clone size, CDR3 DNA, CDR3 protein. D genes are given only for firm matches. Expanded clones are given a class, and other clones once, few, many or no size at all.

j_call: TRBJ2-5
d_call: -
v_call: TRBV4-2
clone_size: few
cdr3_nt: TGTGCCAGCAGCCAAGGCGTCGGGAAGCAAGAGACCCAGTACTTC
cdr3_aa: CASSQGVGKQETQYF

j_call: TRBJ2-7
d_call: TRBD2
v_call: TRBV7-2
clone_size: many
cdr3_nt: TGTGCCAGCAGCTTGACTAGCGGGCACGAGCAGTACTTC
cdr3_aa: CASSLTSGHEQYF

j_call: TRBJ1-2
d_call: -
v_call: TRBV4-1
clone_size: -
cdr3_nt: TGCGCCAGCAGCCAGTCGGGACTCTATGGCTACACCTTC
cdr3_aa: CASSQSGLYGYTF

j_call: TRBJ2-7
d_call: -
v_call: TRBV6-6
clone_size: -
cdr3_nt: TGTGCCAGCACCGGGGCATACTACGAGCAGTACTTC
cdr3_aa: CASTGAYYEQYF

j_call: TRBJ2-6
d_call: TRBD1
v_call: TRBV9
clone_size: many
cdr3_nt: TGTGCCAGCAGCGTAGGATTCCAGGGGGCAGATGGGGCCAACGTCCTGACTTTC
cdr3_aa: CASSVGFQGADGANVLTF

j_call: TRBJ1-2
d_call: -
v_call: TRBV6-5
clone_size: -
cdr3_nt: TGTGCCAGCAGTTACGGCGTCGGCCGGTATGGCTACACCTTC
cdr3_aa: CASSYGVGRYGYTF

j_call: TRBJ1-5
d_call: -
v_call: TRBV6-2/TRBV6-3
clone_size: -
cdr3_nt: TGTGCCAGCAGTAACCAGGTCCGGGACTGGAATCACCCCCAGCATTTT
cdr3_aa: CASSNQVRDWNHPQHF

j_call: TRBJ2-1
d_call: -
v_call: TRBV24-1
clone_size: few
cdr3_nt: TGTGCCACCAGTGACCGCATTGGCCGGGGCGGTAGGGATGAGCAGTTCTTC
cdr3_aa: CATSDRIGRGGRDEQFF

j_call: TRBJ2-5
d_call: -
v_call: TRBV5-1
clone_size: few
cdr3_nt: TGCGCCAGCAGCTTGGGCGGGGTTCAAGAGACCCAGTACTTC
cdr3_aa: CASSLGGVQETQYF

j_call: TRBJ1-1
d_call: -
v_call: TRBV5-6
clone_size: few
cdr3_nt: TGTGCCAGCATCCCTAGGAGCGGCGGGGCGTGGGGCTTAGAAGCTTTCTTT
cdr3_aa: CASIPRSGGAWGLEAFF

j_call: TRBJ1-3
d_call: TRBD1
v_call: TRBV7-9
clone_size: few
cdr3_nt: TGTGCCAGCAGCCCCAGATCCAAAACAGGGGAACACTCTGGAAACACCATATATTTT
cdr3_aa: CASSPRSKTGEHSGNTIYF

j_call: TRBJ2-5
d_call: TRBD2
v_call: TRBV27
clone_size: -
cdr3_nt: TGTGCCAGCAGCCACCGGGGGGGCGTTTCGGTGACCCAGTACTTC
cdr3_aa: CASSHRGGVSVTQYF

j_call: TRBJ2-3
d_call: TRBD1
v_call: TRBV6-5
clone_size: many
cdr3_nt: TGTGCCAGCAGTTACTCTCCCGGGACAGGGGGCGTAGATACGCAGTATTTT
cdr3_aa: CASSYSPGTGGVDTQYF

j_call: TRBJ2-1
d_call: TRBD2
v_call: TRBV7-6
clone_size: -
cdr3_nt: TGTGCCAGCAGCTTAGAGATAGCGGGGGGGTTCAACAATGAGCAGTTCTTC
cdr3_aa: CASSLEIAGGFNNEQFF

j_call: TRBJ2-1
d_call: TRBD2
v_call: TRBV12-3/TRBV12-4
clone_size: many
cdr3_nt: TGTGCCAGCAGTTTCCGGGTTCTGGACGGGGGGGCCGCCAATGAGCAGTTCTTC
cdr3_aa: CASSFRVLDGGAANEQFF

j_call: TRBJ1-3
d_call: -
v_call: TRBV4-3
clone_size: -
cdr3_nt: TGCGCCAGCAGCCAAGAAAGCCTTTCGAGCTCTGGAAACACCATATATTTT
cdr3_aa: CASSQESLSSSGNTIYF

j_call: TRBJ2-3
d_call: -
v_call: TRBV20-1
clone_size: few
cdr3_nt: TGCAGTCTAGGTCAGGGGGGAGATACGCAGTATTTT
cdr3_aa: CSLGQGGDTQYF

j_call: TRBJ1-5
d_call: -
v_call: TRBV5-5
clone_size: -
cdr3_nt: TGTGCCAGCAGCTTGGATGATGTTCGGCCCCAGCATTTT
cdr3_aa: CASSLDDVRPQHF

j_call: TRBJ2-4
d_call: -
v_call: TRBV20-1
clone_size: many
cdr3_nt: TGCAGTGCTAGAGAGATCACCAAAAACATTCAGTACTTC
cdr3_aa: CSAREITKNIQYF

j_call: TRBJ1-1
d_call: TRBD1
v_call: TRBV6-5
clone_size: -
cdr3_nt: TGTGCCATACAGGGGAGGCACACTGAAGCTTTCTTT
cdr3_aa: CAIQGRHTEAFF

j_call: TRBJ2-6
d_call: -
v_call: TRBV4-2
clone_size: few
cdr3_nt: TGTGCCAGCAGCCAGACTGTGCAGGCGGGATCTGGGGCCAACGTCCTGACTTTC
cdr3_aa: CASSQTVQAGSGANVLTF

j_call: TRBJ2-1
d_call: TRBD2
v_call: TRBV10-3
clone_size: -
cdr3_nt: TGTGCCATCAGACCTAGCGGGGGAGTTTTCAATGAGCAGTTCTTC
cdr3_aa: CAIRPSGGVFNEQFF

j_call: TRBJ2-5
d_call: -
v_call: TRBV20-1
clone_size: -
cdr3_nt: TGCAGTGCTAGCCCTGGGGGGCTTCAAGAGACCCAGTACTTC
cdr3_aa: CSASPGGLQETQYF

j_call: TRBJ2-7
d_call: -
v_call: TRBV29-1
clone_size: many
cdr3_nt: TGCAGCGTTGTGCTAGCGTCGACCTACGAGCAGTACTTC
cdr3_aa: CSVVLASTYEQYF